This T cell receptor (beta chain) is from a study of human T cells and chemical hapten exposure. V lost 4 bases and J lost 6, with 14 bases in between. Germline CDR1 ENHRY, CDR2 SYGVKD. The CDR3 contains 14 residues. Indicated time point: patch test 1, 2 weeks after DPC sensitization. Treatment: therapeutic diphenylcyclopropenone sensitization with weekly scalp DPC. One entry per CDR3 protein, called by TCRdb with MiXCR from the RACE reads. Of 100,000 or so distinct CDR3 sequences listed, under 12% were seen once; the top ten hold 2% to 2.5%. The receptor comes from a man aged 35 to 55 with alopecia areata. Some clones in this sample may be carry-over from other donors' samples. The rearrangement uses TRBV10-3 and TRBJ2-3, with a possible D match to TRBD2 (5 bases). Sequenced here: whole blood, sampled in connection with sensitization to the hapten diphenylcyclopropenone (DPC). CDR3 protein: CAISAGISGDTQYF. CDR3 bases: TGTGCCATCAGTGCTGGCATCAGCGGTGATACGCAGTATTTT.